This TCR beta chain was recovered during a study of blood T cells in healthy people across ages. Study overall: The template switching approach captured approximately one barcoded beta molecule for every two T cells.

CDR3 length: 12 amino acids. V dropped 0 bases and J dropped 9 bases, with 8 bases sitting between them. Germline assignment: CDR1 MNHEY and CDR2 SMNVEV (reference sequence). Through a sample-barcoded 5' primer and a J-beta primer mix, a second PCR was run for roughly 6 to 11 cycles. MiXCR, run by TCRdb on the 5' RACE reads, gives a single entry per CDR3 protein. Counted here are roughly 680,000 distinct CDR3 sequences, over 45% occurring once; the ten biggest clones make up 25% to 35%. The gene calls are TRBV27 and TRBJ2-5; D might be TRBD2 (6 bases). The clonotype comes from a woman between 55 and 75 years old in good health. The sequencing input was blood. The chain's CDR3 is CASSLSSGAQYF. For the CDR3, the DNA is TGTGCCAGCAGTTTATCGTCGGGAGCCCAGTACTTC.